Ten or more counts support the clone carrying this T cell receptor beta chain. Its specificity is not known. Read coverage stops 3 residues before the CDR3 terminus; the germline J gene supplies the remainder. The germline V gene has CDR1 SNHLY and CDR2 FYNNEI. V lost 4 bases to trimming and J lost 6 bases; unmatched junction nucleotides: 11. This CDR3 comprises 16 residues. The sample is drawn from a study of T cell clonality in common variable immunodeficiency. CVID and control samples used equivalent genomic DNA input. Assay: immunoSEQ multiplex PCR; the TCRdb copy retains only in-frame clones and omits some. The sample presents roughly 58,000 clones, none singletons. Notes on the study in general: Patient heterogeneity in the CVID cohort limited correlations between repertoire features and clinical complications. Fewer TCRbeta clones were shared among CVID subjects than controls. Authors noted CVID clonality's cause needs subpopulation repertoire sequencing.

Sequenced input: peripheral blood mononuclear cells. The TCR originated in a person between 18 and 75 years old in good health. V gene TRBV2 combines with J gene TRBJ2-7; TRBD2 matches 11 bases. CDR3 bases read: TGTGCCAGCAGTGTATCGGGTAGCGGGAGGGCCCTCGAG. It translates to CASSVSGSGRALE. The CDR3 in full is CASSVSGSGRALEQYF.